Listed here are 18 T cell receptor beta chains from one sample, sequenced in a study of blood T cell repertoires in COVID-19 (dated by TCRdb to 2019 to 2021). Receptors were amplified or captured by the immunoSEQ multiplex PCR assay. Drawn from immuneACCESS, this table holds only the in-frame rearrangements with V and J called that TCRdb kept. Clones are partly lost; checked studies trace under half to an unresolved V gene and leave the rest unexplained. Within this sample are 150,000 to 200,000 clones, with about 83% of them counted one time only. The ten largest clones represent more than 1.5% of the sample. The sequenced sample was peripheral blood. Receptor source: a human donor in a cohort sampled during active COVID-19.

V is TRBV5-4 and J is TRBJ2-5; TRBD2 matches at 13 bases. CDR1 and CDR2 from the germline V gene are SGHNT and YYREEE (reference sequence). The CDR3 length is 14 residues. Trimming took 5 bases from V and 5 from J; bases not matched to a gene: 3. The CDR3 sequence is CASSSTSGGETQYF. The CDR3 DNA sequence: TGTGCCAGCAGTTCGACTAGCGGGGGGGAGACCCAGTACTTC.

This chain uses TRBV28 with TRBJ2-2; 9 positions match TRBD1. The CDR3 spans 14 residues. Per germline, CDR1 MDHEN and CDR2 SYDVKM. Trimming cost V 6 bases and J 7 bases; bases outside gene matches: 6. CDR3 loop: CASRRQTGGGELFF. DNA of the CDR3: TGTGCCAGCAGGAGACAGACAGGGGGCGGGGAGCTGTTTTTT.

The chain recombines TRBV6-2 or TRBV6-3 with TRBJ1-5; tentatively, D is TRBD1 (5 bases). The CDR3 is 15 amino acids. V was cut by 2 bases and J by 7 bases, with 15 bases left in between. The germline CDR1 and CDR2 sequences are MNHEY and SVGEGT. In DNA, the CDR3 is TGTGCCAGCAGTTACGGGGTCGGCAGGGCCCAGCCCCAGCATTTT. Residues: CASSYGVGRAQPQHF.

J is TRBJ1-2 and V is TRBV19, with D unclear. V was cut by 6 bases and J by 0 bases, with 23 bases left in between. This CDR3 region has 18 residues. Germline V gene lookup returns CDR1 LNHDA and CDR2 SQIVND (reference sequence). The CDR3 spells CASSLAPFSPTSNYGYTF. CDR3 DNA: TGTGCCAGTAGCCTCGCCCCGTTTTCCCCTACTTCTAACTATGGCTACACCTTC. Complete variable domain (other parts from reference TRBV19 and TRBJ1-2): DGGITQSPKYLFRKEGQNVTLSCEQNLNHDAMYWYRQDPGQGLRLIYYSQIVNDFQKGDIAEGYSVSREKKESFPLTVTSAQKNPTAFYLCASSLAPFSPTSNYGYTFGSGTRLTVV.

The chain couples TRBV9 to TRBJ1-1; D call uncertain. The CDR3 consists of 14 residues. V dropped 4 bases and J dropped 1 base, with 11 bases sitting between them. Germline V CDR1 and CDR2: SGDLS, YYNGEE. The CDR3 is CASSPLEKNTEAFF. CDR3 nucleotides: TGTGCCAGCAGCCCCTTGGAGAAGAACACTGAAGCTTTCTTT.

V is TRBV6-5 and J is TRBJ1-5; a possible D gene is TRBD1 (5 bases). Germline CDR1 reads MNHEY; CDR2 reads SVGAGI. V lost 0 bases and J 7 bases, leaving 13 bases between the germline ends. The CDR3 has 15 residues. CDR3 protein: CASSYSGGAKQPQHF. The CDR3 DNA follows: TGTGCCAGCAGTTACTCAGGAGGGGCGAAGCAGCCCCAGCATTTT.

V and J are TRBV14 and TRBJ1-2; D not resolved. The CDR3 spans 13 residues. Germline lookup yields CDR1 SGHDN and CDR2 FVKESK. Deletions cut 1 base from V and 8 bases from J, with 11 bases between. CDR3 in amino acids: CASSQARSGGYTF. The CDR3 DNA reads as TGTGCCAGCAGCCAAGCACGCTCGGGAGGCTACACCTTC.

The DNA for the CDR3 is TGCGCCAGCACCCCACAGGGCACCGGGGAGCTGTTTTTT. Amino acids: CASTPQGTGELFF. The chain uses TRBV5-1 and TRBJ2-2; tentative D call: TRBD1 (6 bases). V was clipped by 6 bases and J by 4 bases, with 10 bases between them. The length of the CDR3 is 13 residues. The V gene's germline CDR1 is SGHRS and CDR2 YFSETQ. The variable domain in full, completed from reference TRBV5-1 and TRBJ2-2, reads KAGVTQTPRYLIKTRGQQVTLSCSPISGHRSVSWYQQTPGQGLQFLFEYFSETQRNKGNFPGRFSGRQFSNSRSEMNVSTLELGDSALYLCASTPQGTGELFFGEGSRLTVL.

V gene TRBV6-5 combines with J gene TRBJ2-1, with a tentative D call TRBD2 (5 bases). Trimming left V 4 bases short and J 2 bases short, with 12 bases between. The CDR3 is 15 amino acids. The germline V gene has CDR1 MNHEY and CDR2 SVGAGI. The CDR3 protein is CASSSAAGAYNEQFF. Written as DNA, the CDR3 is TGTGCCAGCAGTTCCGCCGCCGGGGCCTACAATGAGCAGTTCTTC.

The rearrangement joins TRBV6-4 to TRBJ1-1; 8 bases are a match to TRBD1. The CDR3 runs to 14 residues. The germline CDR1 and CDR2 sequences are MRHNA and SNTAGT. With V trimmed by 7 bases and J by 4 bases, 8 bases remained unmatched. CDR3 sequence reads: CASTPGGAGTEAFF. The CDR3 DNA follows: TGTGCCAGCACCCCAGGGGGCGCGGGCACTGAAGCTTTCTTT.

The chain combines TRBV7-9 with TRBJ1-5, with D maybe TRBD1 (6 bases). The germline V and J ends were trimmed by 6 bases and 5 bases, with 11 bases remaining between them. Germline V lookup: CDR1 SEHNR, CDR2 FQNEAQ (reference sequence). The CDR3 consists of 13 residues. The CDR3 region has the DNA TGTGCCAGCAGACAGGGTTACGATCAGCCCCAGCATTTT. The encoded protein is CASRQGYDQPQHF.

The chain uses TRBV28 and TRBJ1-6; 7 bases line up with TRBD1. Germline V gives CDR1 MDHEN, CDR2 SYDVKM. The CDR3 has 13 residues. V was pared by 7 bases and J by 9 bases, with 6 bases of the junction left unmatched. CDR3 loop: CASTRDSFSPLHF. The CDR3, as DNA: TGTGCCAGCACCCGGGACAGTTTTTCACCCCTCCACTTT. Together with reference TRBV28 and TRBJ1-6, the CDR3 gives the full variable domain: DVKVTQSSRYLVKRTGEKVFLECVQDMDHENMFWYRQDPGLGLRLIYFSYDVKMKEKGDIPEGYSVSREKKERFSLILESASTNQTSMYLCASTRDSFSPLHFGNGTRLTVT.

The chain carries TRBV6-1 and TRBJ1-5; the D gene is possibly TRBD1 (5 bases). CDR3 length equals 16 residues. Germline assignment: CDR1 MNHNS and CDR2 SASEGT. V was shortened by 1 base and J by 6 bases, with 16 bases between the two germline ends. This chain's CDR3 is CASSEGSGAGGQPQHF. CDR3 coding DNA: TGTGCCAGCAGTGAAGGTTCCGGCGCGGGGGGTCAGCCCCAGCATTTT.

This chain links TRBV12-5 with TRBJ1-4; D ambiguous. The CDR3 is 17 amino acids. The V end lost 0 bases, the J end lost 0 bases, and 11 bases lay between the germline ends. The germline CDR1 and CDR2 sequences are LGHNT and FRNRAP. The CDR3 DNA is TGTGCTAGTGGTTTGGTACAAGTTTTACCAACTAATGAAAAACTGTTTTTT. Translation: CASGLVQVLPTNEKLFF. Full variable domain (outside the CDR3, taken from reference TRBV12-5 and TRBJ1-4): DARVTQTPRHKVTEMGQEVTMRCQPILGHNTVFWYRQTMMQGLELLAYFRNRAPLDDSGMPKDRFSAEMPDATLATLKIQPSEPRDSAVYFCASGLVQVLPTNEKLFFGSGTQLSVL.

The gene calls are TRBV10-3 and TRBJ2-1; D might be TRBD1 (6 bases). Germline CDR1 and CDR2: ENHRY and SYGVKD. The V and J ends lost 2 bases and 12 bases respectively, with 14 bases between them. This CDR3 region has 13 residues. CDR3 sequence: CAISELTGTGQFF. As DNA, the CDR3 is TGTGCCATCAGTGAGCTTACAGGGACGGGGCAGTTCTTC.

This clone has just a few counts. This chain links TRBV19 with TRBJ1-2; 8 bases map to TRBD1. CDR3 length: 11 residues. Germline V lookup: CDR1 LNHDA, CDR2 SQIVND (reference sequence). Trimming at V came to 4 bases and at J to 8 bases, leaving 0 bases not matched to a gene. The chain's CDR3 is CASSTGGGYTF. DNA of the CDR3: TGTGCCAGTAGTACAGGGGGCGGCTACACCTTC.

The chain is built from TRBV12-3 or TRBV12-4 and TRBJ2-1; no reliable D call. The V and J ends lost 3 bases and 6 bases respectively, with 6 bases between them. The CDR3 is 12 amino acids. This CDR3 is CASSFAVNEQFF. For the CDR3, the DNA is TGTGCCAGCAGTTTCGCGGTCAATGAGCAGTTCTTC.

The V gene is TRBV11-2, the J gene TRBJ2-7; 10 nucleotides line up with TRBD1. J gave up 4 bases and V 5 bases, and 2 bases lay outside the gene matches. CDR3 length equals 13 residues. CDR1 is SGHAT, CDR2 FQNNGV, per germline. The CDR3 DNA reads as TGTGCCAGCAGCCAGGACAGGGGGTACGAGCAGTACTTC. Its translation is CASSQDRGYEQYF.